These 10 T cell receptor beta chains were sequenced from one sample in a study of shared clonotypes between healthy human individuals. The naive CD8 fraction comprised CD45RO-negative cells positively selected for CCR7 and excluded terminally differentiated effector memory CD45RA+ cells. Here immunoSEQ multiplex PCR was the method, and the copy in TCRdb shows in-frame clones only, minus some. The table has about 2.1 million clones, 90% to 95% seen once; the top ten hold approximately 1.6%. The sample comprised naive CD8+ T cells from PBMCs. The receptors here all came from a young man in good health. Some clones in this sample may be carry-over from other donors' samples.

This clone appeared a single time. The gene calls are TRBV5-8 and TRBJ2-2; TRBD1 agrees at 9 bases. The V gene's germline CDR1 is SGHTS and CDR2 YDEGEE. This CDR3 spans 15 amino acids. The junction had 5 bases not matched to a gene; V was cut back by 3 bases and J by 5 bases. CDR3 sequence (DNA): TGTGCCAGCAGCTCCGGGACAGGGTGGACCGGGGAGCTGTTTTTT. Amino acid sequence: CASSSGTGWTGELFF.

CDR3 in amino acids: CASSSYDRSDEQYF. In DNA, the CDR3 is TGTGCCAGCAGTAGCTACGACAGGTCTGACGAGCAGTACTTC. V gene TRBV27 combines with J gene TRBJ2-7; a weak D match, TRBD1 (6 bases). V lost 5 bases and J 5 bases, leaving 16 bases between the germline ends. This CDR3 has 14 amino acids. Germline CDR1 MNHEY, CDR2 SMNVEV (reference sequence).

The chain couples TRBV19 to TRBJ2-1; 8 nucleotides align to TRBD1. Trimming took 4 bases from V and 5 from J; bases not matched to a gene: 13. The germline CDR1 and CDR2 sequences are LNHDA and SQIVND (reference sequence). The CDR3 extends over 17 amino acids. CDR3 in amino acids: CASSRNRQGTLHNEQFF. The CDR3 region has the DNA TGTGCCAGTAGTAGAAATAGACAGGGGACTTTACACAATGAGCAGTTCTTC. Full variable domain (remainder filled in from reference TRBV19 and TRBJ2-1): DGGITQSPKYLFRKEGQNVTLSCEQNLNHDAMYWYRQDPGQGLRLIYYSQIVNDFQKGDIAEGYSVSREKKESFPLTVTSAQKNPTAFYLCASSRNRQGTLHNEQFFGPGTRLTVL.

The gene calls are TRBV7-9 and TRBJ1-5; D unclear. CDR3 length: 14 amino acids. V shed 4 bases and J shed 5 bases, with 12 bases lying between them. Germline-derived CDR1 and CDR2 are SEHNR and FQNEAQ (reference sequence). The CDR3 region has the DNA TGTGCCAGCAGCTCCACCCGACCGGATCAGCCCCAGCATTTT. Translating gives CASSSTRPDQPQHF. Supplemented by reference TRBV7-9 and TRBJ1-5, the full variable domain reads DTGVSQNPRHKITKRGQNVTFRCDPISEHNRLYWYRQTLGQGPEFLTYFQNEAQLEKSRLLSDRFSAERPKGSFSTLEIQRTEQGDSAMYLCASSSTRPDQPQHFGDGTRLSIL.

This sequence joins TRBV4-1 and TRBJ2-7; D unresolved. CDR1 and CDR2 (germline): MGHRA, YSYEKL. The CDR3 spans 16 residues. Trimming stripped 4 bases from V and 2 bases from J, with 18 bases between. In DNA, the CDR3 is TGCGCCAGCAGCCTAGGTATATGGACCGAGGCCTACGAGCAGTACTTC. This encodes CASSLGIWTEAYEQYF.

The V and J genes are TRBV30 and TRBJ1-6; D not resolved. Germline V gene sequence: CDR1 GTSNPN, CDR2 SVGIG (reference sequence). V dropped 0 bases and J dropped 5 bases, with 8 bases sitting between them. The CDR3 has 14 residues. CDR3 region: CAWSVLGHNSPLHF. DNA of the CDR3: TGTGCCTGGAGTGTACTCGGCCATAATTCACCCCTCCACTTT.

The chain has TRBV27 and TRBJ2-3; no definite D call. This CDR3 is 16 amino acids long. V dropped 5 bases and J dropped 2 bases, with 17 bases sitting between them. Germline lookup yields CDR1 MNHEY and CDR2 SMNVEV (reference sequence). The CDR3 here is CASSPLGLTITDTQYF. In DNA form, the CDR3 reads TGTGCCAGCAGTCCGTTGGGATTAACCATCACAGATACGCAGTATTTT.

The chain recombines TRBV19 with TRBJ2-5; D might be TRBD1 (6 bases). Germline V gives CDR1 LNHDA, CDR2 SQIVND (reference sequence). V lost 5 bases to trimming and J lost 5 bases, with 12 bases between them. The CDR3 length is 13 residues. This CDR3 is CASSAGAGETQYF. CDR3 DNA sequence: TGTGCCAGTAGTGCAGGGGCAGGGGAGACCCAGTACTTC.

V gene TRBV28 combines with J gene TRBJ2-7, with 8 bases lining up with TRBD2. The V and J ends lost 1 base and 6 bases, in that order; junction bases with no gene match: 2. Germline V lookup: CDR1 MDHEN, CDR2 SYDVKM. This CDR3 region has 13 residues. The CDR3 DNA is TGTGCCAGCAGTTTATTCCGGGGGGGCGAGCAGTACTTC. Translation: CASSLFRGGEQYF.

The rearrangement uses TRBV11-2 and TRBJ2-1; D is undetermined. Germline V gene lookup returns CDR1 SGHAT and CDR2 FQNNGV. The V gene lost 4 bases and the J gene lost 7 bases, with 11 bases spanning the gap. The CDR3 is 13 residues long. In DNA form, the CDR3 reads TGTGCCAGCAGCTCCGACTGGTTGAATGAGCAGTTCTTC. Translated, it gives CASSSDWLNEQFF.